One sample yielded the 31 T cell receptor beta chains listed below, sequenced in a study of cytomegalovirus exposure and HLA in healthy donors. A multiplex PCR was run with 60 Vbeta primers and 13 Jbeta primers. TCRdb's table, derived via immunoSEQ multiplex PCR, lists solely in-frame clones and lacks some. The sample holds roughly 130,000 clones; roughly three quarters are singletons and the top ten take approximately 1%. The specimen sequenced was PBMCs. The receptors come from a man aged 18-30 years in good health and CMV-seronegative.

This clone was seen a few times. V and J are TRBV7-9 and TRBJ2-7; D perhaps matches TRBD1 (5 bases). Trimming stripped 0 bases from V and 5 bases from J, with 5 bases between. Germline CDR1 and CDR2: SEHNR and FQNEAQ (reference sequence). The CDR3 totals 12 residues. In nucleotides, the CDR3 is TGTGCCAGCAGCTTAGCGGACAACGAGCAGTACTTC. Protein sequence: CASSLADNEQYF.

The chain employs TRBV7-2 and TRBJ2-7; 12 nucleotides match TRBD2. The CDR3 consists of 15 residues. V lost 7 bases and J lost 5; bases outside the gene matches: 9. CDR1 and CDR2 from the germline V gene are SGHTA and FQGNSA. The CDR3 loop reads CASNLLAGGLDEQYF. The CDR3 DNA reads TGTGCCAGCAACCTACTAGCGGGGGGCCTTGACGAGCAGTACTTC.

This clone was counted only a few times. The chain joins TRBV11-1 to TRBJ2-5, with 8 nucleotides matching TRBD1. J gave up 5 bases and V 5 bases, and 7 bases lay outside the gene matches. CDR1 SGHAT and CDR2 FQDESV come from the germline V gene (reference sequence). This CDR3 comprises 14 residues. CDR3 loop: CASSPRGLGETQYF. DNA for the CDR3: TGTGCCAGCAGCCCCAGGGGGCTTGGGGAGACCCAGTACTTC.

V and J are TRBV15 and TRBJ2-5, with D possibly matching TRBD1 (6 bases). V shed 0 bases and J shed 4 bases, with 15 bases lying between them. This CDR3 has 16 amino acids. Germline V lookup: CDR1 LNHNV, CDR2 YYDKDF (reference sequence). This chain's CDR3 is CATSRDLRTVGETQYF. The CDR3 DNA is TGTGCCACCAGCAGAGATTTGAGGACAGTCGGAGAGACCCAGTACTTC.

This rearrangement joins TRBV7-2 to TRBJ2-7; D might be TRBD2 (5 bases). V lost 2 bases and J 13 bases, leaving 18 bases between the germline ends. Germline values: CDR1 SGHTA, CDR2 FQGNSA. CDR3 length: 13 amino acids. DNA for the CDR3: TGTGCCAGCAGCTTATACGGTCTCGGCGGGCTTTACTTC. Its protein product is CASSLYGLGGLYF.

The genes are TRBV4-3 and TRBJ1-6, with D possibly TRBD1 on 5 matching bases. Trimming took off 0 bases at V and 7 bases at J, with 10 bases between the two ends. The CDR3 totals 15 residues. Germline-derived CDR1 and CDR2 are LGHNA and YSLEER. In DNA form, the CDR3 reads TGCGCCAGCAGCCAAGAGGCAGGGCAAAATTCACCCCTCCACTTT. Translated, it gives CASSQEAGQNSPLHF.

This chain joins TRBV7-6 and TRBJ2-2; TRBD1 matches 10 bases. Trimming took 9 bases from V and 8 from J; bases not matched to a gene: 9. The V gene's germline CDR1 is SGHVS and CDR2 FNYEAQ. The CDR3 length is 14 residues. The CDR3 DNA reads TGTGCCAGTGAAGGGACAGGGGTGTCAGGGGAGCTGTTTTTT. Its protein is CASEGTGVSGELFF.

The chain has TRBV9 and TRBJ2-1, with TRBD1 matching over 9 bases. Germline V gene data show CDR1 as SGDLS and CDR2 as YYNGEE. The CDR3 has 15 residues. J gave up 2 bases and V 4 bases, and 4 bases lay outside the gene matches. The CDR3 loop is CASSTTGGPYNEQFF. CDR3 nucleotides: TGTGCCAGCAGCACAACAGGGGGCCCCTACAATGAGCAGTTCTTC.

The genes are TRBV7-9 and TRBJ2-2, with 12 bases lining up with TRBD1. Trimming cost V 3 bases and J 6 bases; bases outside gene matches: 2. Germline loops: CDR1 SEHNR, CDR2 FQNEAQ (reference sequence). The CDR3 totals 15 residues. The CDR3 loop reads CASSLGQGAPGELFF. CDR3 sequence (DNA): TGTGCCAGCAGCTTGGGACAGGGGGCCCCCGGGGAGCTGTTTTTT.

V usage is TRBV19 and J usage is TRBJ2-1; the match to TRBD2 covers 11 bases. The CDR3 is made up of 18 amino acids. J lost 7 bases, V lost 4 bases, and 15 bases had no gene match. Germline values: CDR1 LNHDA, CDR2 SQIVND (reference sequence). The CDR3 spells CASSRGPSGGRSMNEQFF. In nucleotides, the CDR3 is TGTGCCAGTAGTAGGGGGCCTAGCGGGGGGCGGTCGATGAATGAGCAGTTCTTC. Using reference TRBV19 and TRBJ2-1 for the parts outside the CDR3, the full variable domain is DGGITQSPKYLFRKEGQNVTLSCEQNLNHDAMYWYRQDPGQGLRLIYYSQIVNDFQKGDIAEGYSVSREKKESFPLTVTSAQKNPTAFYLCASSRGPSGGRSMNEQFFGPGTRLTVL.

The genes are TRBV6-5 and TRBJ2-5; perhaps TRBD2 as D (6 bases). V was cut by 4 bases and J by 4 bases, with 7 bases left in between. The CDR3 totals 12 residues. Germline V gene sequence: CDR1 MNHEY, CDR2 SVGAGI. This CDR3 is CASSSGGETQYF. Here the CDR3 DNA reads TGTGCCAGCAGTTCCGGGGGAGAGACCCAGTACTTC.

The gene calls are TRBV6-1 and TRBJ2-7, with unresolved D. Germline V gene data show CDR1 as MNHNS and CDR2 as SASEGT. V was clipped by 3 bases and J by 7 bases, with 10 bases between them. CDR3 length: 12 residues. In nucleotides, the CDR3 is TGTGCCAGCAGTGATAATCAACTTGAGCAGTACTTC. Its translation is CASSDNQLEQYF.

This clone has only a few counts. This rearrangement joins TRBV14 to TRBJ1-3; 7 bases map to TRBD1. V was pared by 0 bases and J by 4 bases, with 12 bases of the junction left unmatched. Looked up from germline, CDR1 is SGHDN and CDR2 is FVKESK. CDR3 size: 18 residues. CDR3 residues: CASSQDHRQGSYGNTIYF. CDR3 coding DNA: TGTGCCAGCAGCCAAGACCACCGACAGGGAAGTTACGGAAACACCATATATTTT.

The CDR3 loop reads CASSSTVNYGYTF. As DNA, the CDR3 is TGTGCCAGCAGCTCGACAGTTAACTATGGCTACACCTTC. V gene TRBV7-9 combines with J gene TRBJ1-2, with D perhaps TRBD1 (5 bases). CDR1 is SEHNR and CDR2 is FQNEAQ in the germline V gene (reference sequence). The V end was cut by 4 bases, the J end by 1 base, with 7 bases between. The CDR3 is made up of 13 amino acids.

The chain employs TRBV7-8 and TRBJ1-5; the D gene is possibly TRBD1 (5 bases). The ends were cut back, 0 bases at V and 7 bases at J, with 10 bases in the middle. CDR3 length: 14 residues. Germline values: CDR1 SGHVS, CDR2 FQNEAQ. The CDR3 DNA follows: TGTGCCAGCAGCTTAGCGCTGGGGGGACAGCCCCAGCATTTT. Encoded protein: CASSLALGGQPQHF.

This clone has just one count. The V and J genes are TRBV4-2 and TRBJ2-1; D remains unclear. Trimming took off 2 bases at V and 7 bases at J, with 6 bases between the two ends. Germline CDR1 reads LGHNA; CDR2 reads YNFKEQ. CDR3 length equals 12 residues. The CDR3 loop is CASSQSGNEQFF. CDR3 nucleotides: TGTGCCAGCAGCCAATCCGGGAATGAGCAGTTCTTC.

This chain connects TRBV29-1 to TRBJ2-7, with TRBD1 matching over 9 bases. The CDR3 spans 13 residues. In germline, CDR1 is SQVTM, CDR2 ANQGSEA. V shed 4 bases, J shed 5 bases, and the junction held 6 bases outside the gene matches. Written as DNA, the CDR3 is TGCAGCGTTGGGGGACAGGGAAAGCACGAGCAGTACTTC. Its protein product is CSVGGQGKHEQYF.

V is TRBV7-9 and J is TRBJ2-2; 7 bases fit TRBD1. The CDR3 runs 15 residues. CDR1 is SEHNR, CDR2 FQNEAQ, per germline (reference sequence). V was pared by 2 bases and J by 3 bases, with 3 bases of the junction left unmatched. This chain's CDR3 is CASSLFQGDTGELFF. As DNA, the CDR3 is TGTGCCAGCAGCTTATTTCAGGGGGACACCGGGGAGCTGTTTTTT.

The genes are TRBV5-1 and TRBJ1-1, with 10 bases lining up with TRBD1. The germline gives CDR1 SGHRS, CDR2 YFSETQ. The CDR3 has 18 residues. Trimming cost V 4 bases and J 4 bases; bases outside gene matches: 16. The CDR3 sequence is CASSVGPGQGTVSTEAFF. CDR3 in DNA: TGCGCCAGCAGCGTCGGACCGGGACAGGGGACGGTGAGCACTGAAGCTTTCTTT. The full variable domain, in which reference TRBV5-1 and TRBJ1-1 provide the parts outside the CDR3, is KAGVTQTPRYLIKTRGQQVTLSCSPISGHRSVSWYQQTPGQGLQFLFEYFSETQRNKGNFPGRFSGRQFSNSRSEMNVSTLELGDSALYLCASSVGPGQGTVSTEAFFGQGTRLTVV.

V gene TRBV5-1 combines with J gene TRBJ1-2; 7 bases are a match to TRBD1. The CDR3 has 17 amino acids. CDR1 and CDR2 from the germline V gene are SGHRS and YFSETQ. J was trimmed by 3 bases and V by 0 bases; bases with no gene match: 11. CDR3 sequence (DNA): TGCGCCAGCAGCTTGGCCTTTAACAGGGGAAGAGACTATGGCTACACCTTC. Its protein product is CASSLAFNRGRDYGYTF.

This chain links TRBV11-3 with TRBJ2-3; 11 nucleotides line up with TRBD1. The CDR3 extends over 15 amino acids. Germline V gene data show CDR1 as SGHNT and CDR2 as YENEEA. Trimming at V came to 3 bases and at J to 4 bases, leaving 3 bases not matched to a gene. CDR3 in amino acids: CASSFGQGASDTQYF. CDR3 DNA: TGTGCCAGCAGCTTTGGACAGGGGGCTTCAGATACGCAGTATTTT.

The V gene is TRBV9, the J gene TRBJ2-5, with a tentative D call TRBD2 (7 bases). With 0 bases removed from V and 5 bases from J, the gap between germline ends came to 20 bases. Germline V lookup: CDR1 SGDLS, CDR2 YYNGEE. The CDR3 loop spans 17 amino acids. CDR3 sequence (DNA): TGTGCCAGCAGCGTAGGATGGGGGGGGGCCGTTTTTGAGACCCAGTACTTC. Translation: CASSVGWGGAVFETQYF.

The DNA for the CDR3 is TGTGCCCAGGACGGGAACTACGAGCAGTACTTC. Its translation: CAQDGNYEQYF. The gene calls are TRBV30 and TRBJ2-7, with a weak D call TRBD2 (5 bases). Germline V gene data show CDR1 as GTSNPN and CDR2 as SVGIG (reference sequence). This CDR3 spans 11 amino acids. Trimming shortened V by 8 bases and J by 3 bases, and 11 bases separated the two germline ends.

The chain links TRBV2 to TRBJ1-4, with TRBD1 identical over 10 bases. The germline V gene encodes CDR1 SNHLY and CDR2 FYNNEI. The CDR3 loop spans 15 amino acids. J lost 7 bases, V lost 6 bases, and 8 bases had no gene match. In nucleotides, the CDR3 is TGTGCCAGCAGACAAGACAGGGGGCTAAGTGAAAAACTGTTTTTT. As protein: CASRQDRGLSEKLFF.

The chain employs TRBV2 and TRBJ1-5; D is uncertain. The CDR3 consists of 15 residues. The V gene lost 6 bases and the J gene lost 1 base, with 13 bases spanning the gap. Germline V gene sequence: CDR1 SNHLY, CDR2 FYNNEI. CDR3 nucleotide sequence: TGTGCCAGCAGCCCCGAGGCGGGGAGCAATCAGCCCCAGCATTTT. Translated, it gives CASSPEAGSNQPQHF.

This clone was picked up a small number of times. The J gene is TRBJ1-1, the V gene TRBV10-2; TRBD1 might be the D (5 bases). Germline V gene data show CDR1 as WSHSY and CDR2 as SAAADI. Trimming took off 6 bases at V and 3 bases at J, with 11 bases between the two ends. The CDR3 runs to 13 residues. The CDR3 nucleotides are TGCGCCAGCAGGATGGACATACACACTGAAGCTTTCTTT. Translated: CASRMDIHTEAFF.

This chain joins TRBV9 and TRBJ2-6; D not resolved. The germline gives CDR1 SGDLS, CDR2 YYNGEE. The V and J ends lost 0 bases and 0 bases respectively, with 13 bases between them. CDR3 length: 18 residues. In DNA form, the CDR3 reads TGTGCCAGCAGCGTAGGGGCAGTCACATACTCTGGGGCCAACGTCCTGACTTTC. It specifies CASSVGAVTYSGANVLTF.

The chain carries TRBV7-2 and TRBJ1-4, with D unresolved. CDR3 length: 13 residues. Trimming removed 2 bases at V and 5 bases at J, with 6 bases between. Germline V lookup: CDR1 SGHTA, CDR2 FQGNSA. The CDR3 sequence is CASSLSLNEKLFF. CDR3 DNA: TGTGCCAGCAGCTTAAGCCTAAATGAAAAACTGTTTTTT.

With respect to this clone: One end of the junction is discordant with germline, which a read error may explain. This chain uses TRBV30 with TRBJ1-6; D possibly corresponds to TRBD1 (6 bases). This CDR3 region has 14 residues. The V gene's germline CDR1 is GTSNPN and CDR2 SVGIG (reference sequence). The CDR3 coding sequence is TGTGCCTGGAGTGTTTTCAGGGGAAGCTCACCCTTCCACTTT. It yields the protein CAWSVFRGSSPFHF.

V is TRBV5-5 and J is TRBJ1-3; D unresolved. V lost 4 bases and J lost 0, with 14 bases in between. There are 16 residues in the CDR3. Germline V gene data show CDR1 as SGHKS and CDR2 as YYEKEE (reference sequence). The CDR3 protein is CASSISAAGSGNTIYF. CDR3 nucleotide sequence: TGTGCCAGCAGCATAAGTGCGGCGGGCTCTGGAAACACCATATATTTT.

The V call is TRBV7-2, the J call TRBJ1-6; the D is unclear. Germline CDR1 reads SGHTA; CDR2 reads FQGNSA. CDR3 size: 15 residues. Trimming shortened V by 3 bases and J by 0 bases, and 6 bases separated the two germline ends. CDR3 sequence (DNA): TGTGCCAGCAGCTTTTCGGGCTCCTATAATTCACCCCTCCACTTT. Amino acid sequence: CASSFSGSYNSPLHF.